This entry features one TCR beta chain sequence. Its specificity is not known. CD8+ and CD4+ T cells were negatively isolated; TEMRA cells were FACS-enriched. The source of the sample is a study of CD8 T cells in Susac syndrome. The study, taken as a whole, reports: The number of individuals included in the study's TCR sequencing and HLA analysis was acknowledged as relatively small.

Roughly 0.45 to 1 ug RNA was reverse transcribed with random hexamers. The amplification used immunoSEQ multiplex PCR on TCR beta CDR3; it spanned 54 Vbeta and 13 Jbeta. TCRdb passed the immunoSEQ multiplex PCR reads through MiXCR, listing each CDR3 protein once. This table holds over 95,000 distinct CDR3 sequences, around 93% found once. The clonotype was recovered from a human donor in good health. The sample consisted of CD8+ T cells from PBMCs.

CDR3 protein: CASSPRSGGSYNEQFF. The CDR3 DNA follows: TGTGCCAGCTCACCCCGCAGCGGGGGGTCGTACAATGAGCAGTTCTTC. The genes are TRBV18 and TRBJ2-1; the match to TRBD2 covers 9 bases. The CDR3 length is 16 residues. J was trimmed by 4 bases and V by 3 bases; bases with no gene match: 7. Germline CDR1 KGHSH, CDR2 LQKENI.